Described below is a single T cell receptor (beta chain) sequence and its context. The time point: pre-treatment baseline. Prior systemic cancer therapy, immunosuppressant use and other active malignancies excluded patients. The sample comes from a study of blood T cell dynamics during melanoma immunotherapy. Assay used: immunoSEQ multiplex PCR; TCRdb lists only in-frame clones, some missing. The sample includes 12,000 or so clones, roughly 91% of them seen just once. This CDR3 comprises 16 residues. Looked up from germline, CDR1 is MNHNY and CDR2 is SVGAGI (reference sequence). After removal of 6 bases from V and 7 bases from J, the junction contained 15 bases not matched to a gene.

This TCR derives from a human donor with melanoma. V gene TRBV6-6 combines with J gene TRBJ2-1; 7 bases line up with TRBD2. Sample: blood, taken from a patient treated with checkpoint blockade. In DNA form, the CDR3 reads TGTGCCAGCAGATCTCTCAGGGCGGGAGAATGGAATGAGCAGTTCTTC. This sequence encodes CASRSLRAGEWNEQFF.